This passage covers 25 T cell receptor beta chains from one sample sequenced in a study of control samples from healthy donors and cancer patients. TCRdb's table, derived via immunoSEQ multiplex PCR, lists solely in-frame clones and lacks some. This table holds approximately 89,000 clones, 87% found once. Material: blood. These receptors all come from a man aged 45-65 years in good health.

The chain joins TRBV27 to TRBJ2-5; 13 bases are a match to TRBD2. The length of the CDR3 is 15 residues. Unmatched junction bases numbered 7, after V lost 6 bases and J lost 6 bases. CDR1 and CDR2 (germline): MNHEY, SMNVEV (reference sequence). The CDR3 reads CASSITSGGAKTQYF. As DNA, the CDR3 is TGTGCCAGCAGCATAACTAGCGGGGGGGCCAAGACCCAGTACTTC.

This CDR3 is CATGCLKAREQYV. CDR3 DNA sequence: TGTGCCACCGGTTGCCTCAAAGCTCGGGAGCAGTACGTC. This chain connects TRBV24-1 to TRBJ2-7; no firm D call. Per the germline V gene, CDR1 is KGHDR and CDR2 is SFDVKD. Trimming removed 9 bases from V and 7 bases from J, with 18 bases in between. This CDR3 comprises 13 residues.

V usage is TRBV5-8 and J usage is TRBJ1-4; tentative D call: TRBD1 (6 bases). The germline V and J ends were trimmed by 4 bases and 8 bases, with 18 bases remaining between them. The CDR3 spans 15 residues. From germline, CDR1 is SGHTS and CDR2 YDEGEE. The CDR3, as DNA: TGTGCCAGCAGCCGTTACAGAGGGGGGGACGAAAAACTGTTTTTT. It encodes CASSRYRGGDEKLFF.

This clone was seen a single time. The rearrangement uses TRBV29-1 and TRBJ2-5; D perhaps matches TRBD1 (5 bases). The CDR3 contains 13 residues. Germline CDR1 reads SQVTM; CDR2 reads ANQGSEA. V was cut by 4 bases and J by 5 bases, with 14 bases left in between. As DNA, the CDR3 is TGCAGCGTTGTAAGGGGAATACGTGAGACCCAGTACTTC. Its translation: CSVVRGIRETQYF.

This clone occurred once. V gene TRBV10-2 combines with J gene TRBJ1-2; a possible D gene is TRBD1 (5 bases). V lost 7 bases and J lost 8, with 14 bases in between. Germline assignment: CDR1 WSHSY and CDR2 SAAADI. This CDR3 has 12 residues. As DNA, the CDR3 is TGCGCCAGCACCTCAGGGCAAGGAGGCTACACCTTC. This translates into CASTSGQGGYTF.

V and J are TRBV19 and TRBJ1-1, with 7 bases lining up with TRBD1. Germline CDR1 and CDR2: LNHDA and SQIVND (reference sequence). Losses at the gene ends were 2 bases for V and 5 bases for J; bases not matched to a gene: 11. The CDR3 has 16 amino acids. For the CDR3, the DNA is TGTGCCAGTAGTATACGGAGTCAGGGGGTAAGGACTGAAGCTTTCTTT. It encodes CASSIRSQGVRTEAFF.

With regard to this clone: This may stem from a read error, because a much larger clone lies one nucleotide away. In DNA form, the CDR3 reads TGTGCCTGGAGTACCGGGGGCAATCAGCCCCAGCATTTT. This translates into CAWSTGGNQPQHF. The chain is built from TRBV30 and TRBJ1-5; D is ambiguous. Per germline, CDR1 GTSNPN and CDR2 SVGIG (reference sequence). V was pared by 2 bases and J by 2 bases, with 7 bases between. The CDR3 is 13 residues long.

The chain uses TRBV5-5 and TRBJ1-1; D gene uncertain. This CDR3 is built from 13 residues. Trimming removed 5 bases from V and 1 base from J, with 9 bases in between. Germline loops: CDR1 SGHKS, CDR2 YYEKEE (reference sequence). The CDR3 region has the DNA TGTGCCAGCAGTCTAAGGAGGAACACTGAAGCTTTCTTT. Its translation: CASSLRRNTEAFF.

The gene calls are TRBV4-3 and TRBJ1-2; the D gene is possibly TRBD1 (5 bases). Trimming took 6 bases from V and 5 from J, leaving 25 bases between them. Germline V gene data show CDR1 as LGHNA and CDR2 as YSLEER. The length of the CDR3 is 17 residues. The CDR3 is CASSLSSDTGSHYGYTF. In nucleotides, the CDR3 is TGCGCCAGCAGTCTTTCTTCGGACACGGGATCCCATTATGGCTACACCTTC.

This chain joins TRBV6-5 and TRBJ1-2; D gene unclear. CDR1 is MNHEY and CDR2 is SVGAGI in the germline V gene. The V end was cut by 4 bases, the J end by 2 bases, with 11 bases between. There are 14 residues in the CDR3. The CDR3 protein is CASSWAVTNYGYTF. The CDR3, as DNA: TGTGCCAGCAGTTGGGCAGTCACCAACTATGGCTACACCTTC.

The genes are TRBV5-1 and TRBJ2-7; D may be TRBD1 (5 bases). This CDR3 contains 14 residues. V gave up 1 base and J gave up 5 bases, with 13 bases separating them. Germline V lookup: CDR1 SGHRS, CDR2 YFSETQ. The CDR3 DNA follows: TGCGCCAGCAGCTTGATTTCAGGGAAGGACGAGCAGTACTTC. Protein sequence: CASSLISGKDEQYF.

This clone has only one observation. The rearrangement uses TRBV24-1 and TRBJ2-1; 7 nucleotides align to TRBD2. The germline CDR1 and CDR2 sequences are KGHDR and SFDVKD. The CDR3 is made up of 15 amino acids. With 0 bases clipped from V and 5 bases from J, the junction kept 3 bases outside the gene matches. The CDR3 sequence: CATSDLRLADNEQFF. In DNA form, the CDR3 reads TGTGCCACCAGTGATTTGAGGCTAGCGGACAATGAGCAGTTCTTC.

The chain has TRBV5-1 and TRBJ2-5, with D possibly matching TRBD2 (7 bases). Looked up from germline, CDR1 is SGHRS and CDR2 is YFSETQ. V was cut by 0 bases and J by 4 bases, with 13 bases left in between. The CDR3 has 15 residues. CDR3 sequence (DNA): TGCGCCAGCAGCTTGGTTGCGGGGGCAGGAGAGACCCAGTACTTC. It yields the protein CASSLVAGAGETQYF.

This clone turned up a few times. The chain uses TRBV6-6 and TRBJ2-7; 7 nucleotides align to TRBD2. In germline, CDR1 is MNHNY, CDR2 SVGAGI (reference sequence). The CDR3 runs to 16 residues. V gave up 0 bases and J gave up 2 bases; unmatched junction bases: 7. DNA for the CDR3: TGTGCCAGCAGTTACTCCCAATCGGCGGGGGCCTACGAGCAGTACGTC. Translating gives CASSYSQSAGAYEQYV.

The chain employs TRBV2 and TRBJ1-1; no clear D gene. The V end was cut by 5 bases, the J end by 1 base, with 11 bases between. CDR1 is SNHLY, CDR2 FYNNEI, per germline. The CDR3 has 14 residues. CDR3 sequence (DNA): TGTGCCAGCAGTAATAGGGCGGGGAACACTGAAGCTTTCTTT. Translated, it gives CASSNRAGNTEAFF.

The V and J genes are TRBV7-3 and TRBJ1-6, with 12 positions matching TRBD1. With V trimmed by 4 bases and J by 7 bases, 2 bases remained unmatched. This CDR3 is 15 amino acids long. Germline V gives CDR1 SGHTA, CDR2 FQGTGA. CDR3 coding DNA: TGTGCCAGCAGCTGGGGGACAGGGGGCAATTCACCCCTCCACTTT. It encodes CASSWGTGGNSPLHF.

CDR3 nucleotides: TGTGCCAGCAGTGGGGGAAGCGGCGCCTACAATGAGCAGTTCTTC. This codes for CASSGGSGAYNEQFF. V and J are TRBV2 and TRBJ2-1, with D perhaps TRBD2 (5 bases). The V gene's germline CDR1 is SNHLY and CDR2 FYNNEI. V lost 4 bases to trimming and J lost 2 bases, with 12 bases between them. The CDR3 has 15 amino acids.

The CDR3 DNA reads as TGTGCCAGCAGTGAAGCAGGAGCAGGGGTAATAACTGAAGCTTTCTTT. This codes for CASSEAGAGVITEAFF. The chain is built from TRBV6-1 and TRBJ1-1; the D gene is possibly TRBD1 (6 bases). Trimming shortened V by 0 bases and J by 5 bases, and 16 bases separated the two germline ends. In germline, CDR1 is MNHNS, CDR2 SASEGT. The CDR3 sequence is 16 residues long.

This clone appeared a few times. This specimen includes other DNA sequences encoding the same CDR3. This rearrangement joins TRBV2 to TRBJ2-5, with TRBD2 matching over 8 bases. CDR3 length equals 13 residues. Germline CDR1 SNHLY, CDR2 FYNNEI. V trimming: 7 bases; J trimming: 1 base; junction bases outside the gene matches: 2. The DNA for the CDR3 is TGTGCCAGCACCCGGGGGGGCCAAGAGACCCAGTACTTC. Translated: CASTRGGQETQYF.

This sequence joins TRBV3-1 (or the pseudogene TRBV3-2) and TRBJ2-3; 12 positions match TRBD2. Germline CDR1 reads LGHDT; CDR2 reads YNNKEL (reference sequence). V gave up 4 bases and J gave up 3 bases; unmatched junction bases: 11. The CDR3 loop spans 18 amino acids. The CDR3 reads CASSRALGLAGLTDTQYF. CDR3 DNA: TGTGCCAGCAGCCGAGCCTTAGGACTAGCGGGACTAACAGATACGCAGTATTTT.

The chain carries TRBV28 and TRBJ1-1; D might be TRBD1 (5 bases). The V gene lost 7 bases and the J gene lost 8 bases, with 20 bases spanning the gap. CDR3 length: 14 amino acids. Germline V CDR1 and CDR2: MDHEN, SYDVKM. The CDR3 sequence is CASMWSDSDSEAFF. Here the CDR3 DNA reads TGTGCCAGCATGTGGTCCGACAGTGACTCCGAAGCTTTCTTT.

The chain couples TRBV5-1 to TRBJ2-1; D might be TRBD1 (7 bases). Between the trimmed V and J ends, which lost 6 bases and 5 bases, there was a span of 18 bases. CDR3 length equals 15 residues. The germline V gene has CDR1 SGHRS and CDR2 YFSETQ. The CDR3: CASKRFGGQNNEQFF. The CDR3 DNA reads as TGCGCCAGCAAGCGATTCGGGGGACAGAACAATGAGCAGTTCTTC.

The CDR3 reads CASSPPIYGTGVTGELFF. The CDR3 DNA is TGTGCCAGTAGTCCCCCTATATACGGGACAGGGGTAACCGGGGAGCTGTTTTTT. V and J are TRBV19 and TRBJ2-2; TRBD1 agrees at 10 bases. CDR3 size: 18 residues. The V and J ends lost 5 bases and 5 bases, in that order; junction bases with no gene match: 14. Per germline, CDR1 LNHDA and CDR2 SQIVND (reference sequence).

The chain recombines TRBV12-2 with TRBJ2-7; TRBD2, the D gene given by the table, was not confirmed from the DNA. TRBV12-2 is tagged as a pseudogene. There are 16 residues in the CDR3. The CDR3 sequence is CASRPSSGNSFYEQYF. CDR3 bases: TGTGCAAGTCGCCCCTCTAGCGGGAACTCGTTCTACGAGCAGTACTTC.

The chain uses TRBV30 and TRBJ1-6, with TRBD1 matching 8 bases. Germline V gives CDR1 GTSNPN, CDR2 SVGIG (reference sequence). V lost 4 bases, J lost 10 bases, and 9 bases stayed unmatched. This CDR3 spans 14 amino acids. In DNA form, the CDR3 reads TGTGCCTGGACCCTGAAACAGGGGGACTCACCCCTCCACTTT. It codes for CAWTLKQGDSPLHF.